This T cell receptor (beta chain) was identified in a study of T cells in Graves' hyperthyroidism and ophthalmopathy. Germline values: CDR1 WNHNN, CDR2 SYGVQD (reference sequence). The trim removed 11 bases at V and 0 bases at J, leaving 5 bases unmatched. The CDR3 consists of 14 residues. RNA transcripts provided the source from which TCR beta CDR3 regions were amplified. Initially, a first-round RT-PCR of the TCR CDR3 employed the HTBI primer set. A single record per CDR3 protein comes from TCRdb applying MiXCR to the multiplex PCR reads. In the table there are approximately 490,000 distinct CDR3 sequences, 22% of which are singletons.

The chain links TRBV10-1 to TRBJ1-3; 9 bases are shared with TRBD1. The sample consisted of blood. This TCR came from a woman aged 70-85 years with Graves' ophthalmopathy. CDR3 nucleotide sequence: TGCGCCGGGCGGACAGGGGACTCTGGAAACACCATATATTTT. Protein sequence: CAGRTGDSGNTIYF.